A single sample gave rise to the 15 T cell receptor beta chains below, sequenced in a study of T cells after posttransplantation cyclophosphamide. Clones were read by immunoSEQ multiplex PCR, and TCRdb kept only the in-frame ones, dropping some. The specimen has about 39,000 clones, none found just once. What was sequenced was PBMCs. The source of these receptors is a woman aged 50 to 65 in good health and a related stem cell transplant donor.

This clone was observed at least ten times. V gene TRBV6-5 combines with J gene TRBJ2-7; unclear D gene. The CDR3 totals 14 residues. V lost 5 bases and J 0 bases, leaving 11 bases between the germline ends. Germline loops: CDR1 MNHEY, CDR2 SVGAGI. The CDR3 loop reads CASSVSGYSYEQYF. In nucleotides, the CDR3 is TGTGCCAGCAGTGTCTCAGGTTACTCCTACGAGCAGTACTTC.

At least ten counts were recorded for this clone. This chain joins TRBV7-2 and TRBJ2-5; perhaps TRBD2 as D (6 bases). Trimming shortened V by 5 bases and J by 5 bases, and 21 bases separated the two germline ends. Germline assignment: CDR1 SGHTA and CDR2 FQGNSA. The CDR3 is 16 amino acids. CDR3 loop: CASSPPTALGRETQYF. DNA for the CDR3: TGTGCCAGCAGCCCCCCGACAGCCCTAGGGAGGGAGACCCAGTACTTC.

This clone was seen ten or more times. The chain combines TRBV6-6 with TRBJ2-1; 10 bases align to TRBD1. Germline lookup yields CDR1 MNHNY and CDR2 SVGAGI (reference sequence). This CDR3 has 15 residues. V was clipped by 6 bases and J by 5 bases; unmatched bases: 7. Here the CDR3 DNA reads TGTGCCAGCAGCTACGACAGGGGGCGCGACAATGAGCAGTTCTTC. Translation gives CASSYDRGRDNEQFF.

This clone was detected ten times or more. This rearrangement joins TRBV5-4 to TRBJ2-1; 10 nucleotides line up with TRBD2. The CDR3 is 14 amino acids. CDR1 and CDR2 (germline): SGHNT, YYREEE (reference sequence). V gave up 4 bases and J gave up 10 bases; unmatched junction bases: 8. The CDR3 coding sequence is TGTGCCAGCAGCGTGGGACTAGCGAGGGGCGAGCAGTTCTTC. Encoded protein: CASSVGLARGEQFF.

This clone occurred many times. This rearrangement joins TRBV6-1 to TRBJ2-4; D is unclear. Between the trimmed V and J ends, which lost 7 bases and 1 base, there was a span of 14 bases. CDR1 is MNHNS and CDR2 is SASEGT in the germline V gene. The CDR3 has 15 amino acids. CDR3 coding DNA: TGTGCCAGCACCCACTTAGATCTGGCCAAAAACATTCAGTACTTC. Translating gives CASTHLDLAKNIQYF.

Many counts were recorded for this clone. The rearrangement uses TRBV6-5 and TRBJ2-1, with D maybe TRBD1 (6 bases). Germline CDR1 and CDR2: MNHEY and SVGAGI. The germline V and J ends were trimmed by 7 bases and 7 bases, with 17 bases remaining between them. The length of the CDR3 is 14 residues. Here the CDR3 reads CASNPGTMGNEQFF. CDR3 in DNA: TGTGCCAGCAATCCCGGGACAATGGGGAATGAGCAGTTCTTC.

This clone was detected ten times or more. The CDR3 DNA reads as TGTGCCAGCAGCTTAATCAGTGACAGGCACTATGGCTACACCTTC. Amino acids: CASSLISDRHYGYTF. V usage is TRBV7-2 and J usage is TRBJ1-2; D possibly corresponds to TRBD1 (6 bases). Trimming shortened V by 2 bases and J by 3 bases, and 13 bases separated the two germline ends. The CDR3 runs 15 residues. Germline loops: CDR1 SGHTA, CDR2 FQGNSA.

This clone showed up many times. The gene calls are TRBV6-1 and TRBJ1-2; 12 bases fit TRBD1. Germline assignment: CDR1 MNHNS and CDR2 SASEGT. J gave up 6 bases and V 7 bases, and 6 bases lay outside the gene matches. CDR3 size: 14 residues. The CDR3 here is CASTPGQGAHGYTF. The CDR3 nucleotides are TGTGCCAGCACCCCGGGACAGGGGGCACATGGCTACACCTTC.

This clone was observed at least ten times. This chain joins TRBV27 and TRBJ1-1, with a possible D match to TRBD1 (5 bases). The CDR3 covers 13 residues. Trimming took off 2 bases at V and 3 bases at J, with 7 bases between the two ends. Germline lookup yields CDR1 MNHEY and CDR2 SMNVEV (reference sequence). The CDR3 sequence: CASSLTGDTEAFF. The CDR3 DNA follows: TGTGCCAGCAGTTTAACGGGGGACACTGAAGCTTTCTTT.

This clone has only a few counts. The chain has TRBV28 and TRBJ1-5, with a weak D call TRBD1 (6 bases). Per germline, CDR1 MDHEN and CDR2 SYDVKM. This CDR3 comprises 12 residues. V lost 5 bases and J lost 6, with 8 bases in between. This CDR3 reads CASSVRGQPQHF. Written as DNA, the CDR3 is TGTGCCAGCAGTGTCAGGGGTCAGCCCCAGCATTTT.

Many counts were recorded for this clone. V usage is TRBV5-5 and J usage is TRBJ2-7; 9 bases map to TRBD1. V dropped 0 bases and J dropped 6; count of bases not matched to a gene: 10. Germline V CDR1 and CDR2: SGHKS, YYEKEE (reference sequence). The CDR3 is 16 amino acids. The CDR3 loop reads CASSLALTGGVSEQYF. The DNA of the CDR3 is TGTGCCAGCAGCTTGGCCCTGACAGGGGGAGTAAGCGAGCAGTACTTC.

This clone was recorded at least ten times. The V call is TRBV13, the J call TRBJ2-2; 8 bases match TRBD2. Germline V gene lookup returns CDR1 PRHDT and CDR2 FYEKMQ (reference sequence). The CDR3 is 15 amino acids. V shed 5 bases, J shed 4 bases, and the junction held 6 bases outside the gene matches. This CDR3 is CASSHWREVTGELFF. The CDR3 nucleotides read TGTGCCAGCAGCCACTGGCGGGAGGTCACCGGGGAGCTGTTTTTT.

This clone was seen repeatedly, ten times or more. The V gene is TRBV2, the J gene TRBJ1-4; 10 bases align to TRBD1. After removal of 0 bases from V and 10 bases from J, the junction contained 5 bases not matched to a gene. The CDR3 runs 15 residues. Germline loops: CDR1 SNHLY, CDR2 FYNNEI. CDR3 sequence: CASSEAVTGGRKLFF. CDR3 coding DNA: TGTGCCAGCAGTGAAGCTGTGACAGGGGGCCGAAAACTGTTTTTT.

Of note for this clone: A junction boundary mismatches the germline segment, possibly from a read error. The CDR3 nucleotides read TGTGCCAGCACCGGAACCCCACAGGGATACGAGCAGTCCTTC. Its translation: CASTGTPQGYEQSF. The V gene is TRBV25-1, the J gene TRBJ2-7, with D tentatively TRBD1 (6 bases). This CDR3 comprises 14 residues. Germline V gives CDR1 MGHDK, CDR2 SYGVNS.

This clone appeared a few times. J is TRBJ2-1 and V is TRBV18; D may be TRBD2 (6 bases). Between the trimmed V and J ends, which lost 6 bases and 8 bases, there was a span of 17 bases. CDR1 is KGHSH and CDR2 is LQKENI in the germline V gene. The CDR3 spans 14 residues. CDR3 nucleotide sequence: TGTGCCAGCTCGCCAGTGACGGGGGAGGATGAGCAGTTCTTC. It translates to CASSPVTGEDEQFF.